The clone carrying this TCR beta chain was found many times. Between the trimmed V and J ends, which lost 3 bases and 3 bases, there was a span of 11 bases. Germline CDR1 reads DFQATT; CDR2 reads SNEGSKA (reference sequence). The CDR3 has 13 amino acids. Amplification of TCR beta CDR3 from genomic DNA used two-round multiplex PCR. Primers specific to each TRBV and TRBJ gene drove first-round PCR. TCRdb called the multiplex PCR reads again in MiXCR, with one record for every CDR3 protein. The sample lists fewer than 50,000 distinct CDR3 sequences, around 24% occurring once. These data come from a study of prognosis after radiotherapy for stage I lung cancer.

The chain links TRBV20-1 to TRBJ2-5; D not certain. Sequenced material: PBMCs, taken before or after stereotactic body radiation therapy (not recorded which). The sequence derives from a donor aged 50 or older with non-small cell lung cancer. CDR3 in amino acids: CSASDPPKETQYF. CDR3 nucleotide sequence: TGCAGTGCTAGCGACCCCCCCAAAGAGACCCAGTACTTC.